This entry describes one T cell receptor (beta chain). The specificity of this receptor is unknown. No qualities accompany the bases; no much larger clone lies one base away. This sample stems from a study of T-cell reconstitution after alpha-beta-depleted transplantation in children (dated by TCRdb to about 2016). In terms of the full investigation: The study quantitatively tracked T-cell immune reconstitution after TCRalphabeta/CD19-depleted allogeneic hematopoietic cell transplantation in children using TCR repertoire profiling.

Libraries were prepared through PCR. The reads were generated on an Illumina HiSeq 2500. TCR libraries were prepared with molecular barcoding, using unique molecular identifiers to normalize TCRbeta repertoire quantification. TCRdb redid the processing of the public reads, applying fastp at Q25 and MiXCR, and retained in-frame beta chains. Each entry is one CDR3 protein sequence, shown with its most common DNA and genes. For this sample the table gives around 480,000 distinct CDR3 sequences, of which around a third were detected only once. 2% to 3% of the sample is held by the ten biggest clonotypes. The germline V gene yields KGHDR for CDR1 and SFDVKD for CDR2. Trimming leaves V shorter by 3 bases and J shorter by 7 bases, with the junction holding 5 bases beyond the gene matches. Inclusive of the bounding cysteine and phenylalanine, the CDR3 is 16 residues long. The sequence is cut down to CDR3 DNA, 48 bases in frame from base 1.

The source of this sequence is a human donor who donated a stem cell graft to a child with aplastic anemia. This specimen consisted of PBMCs from the stem cell graft donor, obtained from the stem cell graft. The sequence links TRBV24-1 to TRBJ1-6, and 10 bases in between align with TRBD1. The bases are TGTGCCACCAGTGATGGGGACAGGGGATGGAATTCACCCCTCCACTTT. Its protein is CATSDGDRGWNSPLHF.